This paragraph covers one TCR beta chain sequence. Its specificity is unknown. For TCR, cDNA came from 5'RACE template switching, which added a universal primer site and UMIs. One entry per CDR3 protein results from TCRdb running MiXCR on the 5' RACE reads. The table has hundreds of thousands of distinct CDR3 sequences, about a sixth seen once; the top ten hold 15% to 20%. This entry comes from a study of T cells after yellow fever vaccination. Study-level findings and limits: A small share of clonotypes appeared in both CD4 and CD8 compartments. Re-detected after boosting: most primary clones, 96% of CD4 and roughly 88% of CD8.

Trimming removed 3 bases from V and 5 bases from J; junction bases left unmatched: 2. The CDR3 covers 13 residues. Germline CDR1 is SGHRS and CDR2 is YFSETQ. Sample: PBMCs, taken more than 4 days after the first yellow fever vaccination. The source is a man younger than 35 who received the YFV17D yellow fever vaccine. V is TRBV5-1 and J is TRBJ2-5; TRBD1 agrees at 9 bases. The CDR3 is CASSWDRVETQYF. The CDR3 bases are TGCGCCAGCAGCTGGGACAGGGTGGAGACCCAGTACTTC.